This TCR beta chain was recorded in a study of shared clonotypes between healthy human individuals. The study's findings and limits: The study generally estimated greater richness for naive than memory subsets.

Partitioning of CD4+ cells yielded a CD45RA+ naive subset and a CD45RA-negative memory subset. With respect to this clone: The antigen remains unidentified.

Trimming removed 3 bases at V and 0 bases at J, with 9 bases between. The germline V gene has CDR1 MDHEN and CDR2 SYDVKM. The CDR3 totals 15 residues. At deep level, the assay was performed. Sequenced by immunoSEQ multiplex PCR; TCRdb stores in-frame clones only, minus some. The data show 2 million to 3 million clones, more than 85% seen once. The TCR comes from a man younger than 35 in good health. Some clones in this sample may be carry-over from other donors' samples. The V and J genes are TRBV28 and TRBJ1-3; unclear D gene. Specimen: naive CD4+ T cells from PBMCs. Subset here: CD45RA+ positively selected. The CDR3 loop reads CASSFGRNSGNTIYF. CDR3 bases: TGTGCCAGCAGTTTCGGTCGCAACTCTGGAAACACCATATATTTT. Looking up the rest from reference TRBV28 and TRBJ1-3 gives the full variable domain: DVKVTQSSRYLVKRTGEKVFLECVQDMDHENMFWYRQDPGLGLRLIYFSYDVKMKEKGDIPEGYSVSREKKERFSLILESASTNQTSMYLCASSFGRNSGNTIYFGEGSWLTVV.